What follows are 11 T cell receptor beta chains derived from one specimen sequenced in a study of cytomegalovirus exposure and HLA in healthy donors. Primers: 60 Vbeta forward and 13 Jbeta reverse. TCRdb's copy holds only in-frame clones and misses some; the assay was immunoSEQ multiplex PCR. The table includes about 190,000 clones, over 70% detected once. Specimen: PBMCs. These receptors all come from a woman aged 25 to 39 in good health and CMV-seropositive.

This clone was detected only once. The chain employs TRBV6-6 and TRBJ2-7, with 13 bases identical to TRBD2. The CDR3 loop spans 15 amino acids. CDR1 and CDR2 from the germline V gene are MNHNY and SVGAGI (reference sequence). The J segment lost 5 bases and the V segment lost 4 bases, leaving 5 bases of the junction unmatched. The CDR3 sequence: CASSSLAGGPNEQYF. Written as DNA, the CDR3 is TGTGCCAGCAGTTCACTAGCGGGAGGGCCCAACGAGCAGTACTTC.

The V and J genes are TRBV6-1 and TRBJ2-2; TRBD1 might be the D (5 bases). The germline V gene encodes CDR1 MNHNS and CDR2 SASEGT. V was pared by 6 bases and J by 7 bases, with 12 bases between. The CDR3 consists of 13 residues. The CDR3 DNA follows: TGTGCCAGCAGCCCCGACAGCCTCGGGGAGCTGTTTTTT. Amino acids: CASSPDSLGELFF.

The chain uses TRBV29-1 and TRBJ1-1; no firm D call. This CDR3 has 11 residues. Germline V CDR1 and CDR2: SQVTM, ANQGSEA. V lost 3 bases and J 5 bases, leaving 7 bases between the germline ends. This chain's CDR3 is CSVDMRTEAFF. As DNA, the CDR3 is TGCAGCGTTGATATGAGGACTGAAGCTTTCTTT.

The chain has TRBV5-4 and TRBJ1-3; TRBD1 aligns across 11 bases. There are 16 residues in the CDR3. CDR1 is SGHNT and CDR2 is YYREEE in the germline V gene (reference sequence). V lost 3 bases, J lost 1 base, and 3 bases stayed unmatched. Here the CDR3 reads CASSSDRGRSGNTIYF. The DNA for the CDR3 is TGTGCCAGCAGCTCGGACAGGGGGCGATCTGGAAACACCATATATTTT.

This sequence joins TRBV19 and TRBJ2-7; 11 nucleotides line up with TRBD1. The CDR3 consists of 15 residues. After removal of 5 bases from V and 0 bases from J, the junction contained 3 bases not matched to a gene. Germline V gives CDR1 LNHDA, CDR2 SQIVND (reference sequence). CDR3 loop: CASSSGTGGSYEQYF. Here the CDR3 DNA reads TGTGCCAGTAGTTCCGGGACAGGGGGCTCCTACGAGCAGTACTTC.

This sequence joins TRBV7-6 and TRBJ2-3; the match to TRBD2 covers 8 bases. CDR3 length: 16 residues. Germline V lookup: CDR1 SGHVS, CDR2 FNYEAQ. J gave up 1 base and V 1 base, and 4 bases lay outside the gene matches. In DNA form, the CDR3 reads TGTGCCAGCAGCTTAGAAGCGGGAGAGCGCACAGATACGCAGTATTTT. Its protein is CASSLEAGERTDTQYF.

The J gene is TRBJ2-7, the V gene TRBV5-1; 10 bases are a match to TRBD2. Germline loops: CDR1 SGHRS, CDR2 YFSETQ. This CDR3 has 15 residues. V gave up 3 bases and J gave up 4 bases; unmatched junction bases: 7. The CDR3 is CASSSGLAALYEQYF. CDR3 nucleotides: TGCGCCAGCAGCTCCGGACTAGCGGCCCTTTACGAGCAGTACTTC.

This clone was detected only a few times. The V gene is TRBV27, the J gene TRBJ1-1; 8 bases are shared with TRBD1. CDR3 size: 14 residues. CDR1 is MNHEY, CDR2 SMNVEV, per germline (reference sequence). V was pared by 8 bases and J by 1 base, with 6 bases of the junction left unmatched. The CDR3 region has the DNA TGTGCCAGCCGTTCAGGGACAGGGAACACTGAAGCTTTCTTT. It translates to CASRSGTGNTEAFF.

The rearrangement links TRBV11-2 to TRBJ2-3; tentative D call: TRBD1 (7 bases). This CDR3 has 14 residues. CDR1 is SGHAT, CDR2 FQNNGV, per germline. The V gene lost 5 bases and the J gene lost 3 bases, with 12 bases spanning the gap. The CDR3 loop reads CASSQGGLTDTQYF. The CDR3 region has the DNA TGTGCCAGCAGCCAGGGGGGCCTGACAGATACGCAGTATTTT.

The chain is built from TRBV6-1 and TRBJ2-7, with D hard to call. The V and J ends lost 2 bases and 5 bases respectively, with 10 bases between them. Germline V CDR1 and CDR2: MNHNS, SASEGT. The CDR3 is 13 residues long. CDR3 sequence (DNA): TGTGCCAGCAGTGAACGGGTAGGAGACGAGCAGTACTTC. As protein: CASSERVGDEQYF.

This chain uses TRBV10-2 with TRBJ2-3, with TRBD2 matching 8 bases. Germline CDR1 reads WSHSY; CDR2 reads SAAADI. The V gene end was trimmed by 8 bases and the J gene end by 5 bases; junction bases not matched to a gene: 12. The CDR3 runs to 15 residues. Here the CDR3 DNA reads TGCGCCAGCCCTCCCCAGCGGGAGCTTCTAGATACGCAGTATTTT. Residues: CASPPQRELLDTQYF.